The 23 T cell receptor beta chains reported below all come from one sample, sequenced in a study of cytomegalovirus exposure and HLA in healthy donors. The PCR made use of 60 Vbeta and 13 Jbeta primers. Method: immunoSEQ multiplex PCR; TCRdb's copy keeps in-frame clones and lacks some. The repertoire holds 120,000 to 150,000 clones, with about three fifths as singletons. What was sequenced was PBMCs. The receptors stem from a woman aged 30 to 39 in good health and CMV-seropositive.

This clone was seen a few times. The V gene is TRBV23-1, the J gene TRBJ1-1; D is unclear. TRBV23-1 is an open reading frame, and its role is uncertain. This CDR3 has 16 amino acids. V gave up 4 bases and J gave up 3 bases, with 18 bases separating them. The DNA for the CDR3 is TGCGCCAGCAGTCTTCGCCGGGGAATAATTGACACTGAAGCTTTCTTT. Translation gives CASSLRRGIIDTEAFF.

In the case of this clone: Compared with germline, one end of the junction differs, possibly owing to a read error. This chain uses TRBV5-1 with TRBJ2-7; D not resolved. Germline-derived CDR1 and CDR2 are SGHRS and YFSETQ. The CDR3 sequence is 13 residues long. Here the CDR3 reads CASSSPGSSEQYF. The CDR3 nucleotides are TGCGCCAGCAGCTCCCCCGGTTCCTCCGAGCAGTACTTC.

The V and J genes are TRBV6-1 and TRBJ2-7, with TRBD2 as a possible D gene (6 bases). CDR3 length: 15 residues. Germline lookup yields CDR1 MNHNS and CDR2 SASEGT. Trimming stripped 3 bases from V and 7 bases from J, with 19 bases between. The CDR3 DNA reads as TGTGCCAGCAGTGAGGCGGTACTAGCCTCGGGGGAGCAGTACTTC. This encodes CASSEAVLASGEQYF.

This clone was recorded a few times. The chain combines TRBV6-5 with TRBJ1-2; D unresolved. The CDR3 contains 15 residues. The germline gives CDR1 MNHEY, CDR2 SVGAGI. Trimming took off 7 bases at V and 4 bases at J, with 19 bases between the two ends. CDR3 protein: CASTKSPQNPYGYTF. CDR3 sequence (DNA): TGTGCCAGCACCAAAAGTCCTCAGAATCCCTATGGCTACACCTTC.

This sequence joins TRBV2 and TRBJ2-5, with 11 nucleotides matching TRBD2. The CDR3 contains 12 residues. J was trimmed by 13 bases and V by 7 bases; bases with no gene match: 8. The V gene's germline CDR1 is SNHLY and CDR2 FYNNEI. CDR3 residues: CASNLAGGSGYF. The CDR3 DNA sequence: TGTGCCAGCAACTTAGCGGGGGGGTCCGGGTACTTC.

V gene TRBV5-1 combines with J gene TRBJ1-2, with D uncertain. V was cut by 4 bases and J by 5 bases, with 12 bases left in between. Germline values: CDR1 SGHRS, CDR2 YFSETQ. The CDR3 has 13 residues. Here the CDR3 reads CASSPRGQYGYTF. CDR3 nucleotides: TGCGCCAGCAGCCCCCGGGGTCAATATGGCTACACCTTC. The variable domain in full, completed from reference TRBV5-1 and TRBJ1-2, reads KAGVTQTPRYLIKTRGQQVTLSCSPISGHRSVSWYQQTPGQGLQFLFEYFSETQRNKGNFPGRFSGRQFSNSRSEMNVSTLELGDSALYLCASSPRGQYGYTFGSGTRLTVV.

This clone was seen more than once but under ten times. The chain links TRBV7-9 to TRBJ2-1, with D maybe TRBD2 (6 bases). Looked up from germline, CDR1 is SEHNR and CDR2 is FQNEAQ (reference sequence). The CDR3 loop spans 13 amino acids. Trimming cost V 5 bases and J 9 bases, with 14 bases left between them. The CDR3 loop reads CASSLRRESEQFF. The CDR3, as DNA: TGTGCCAGCAGCCTGCGGCGGGAAAGTGAGCAGTTCTTC.

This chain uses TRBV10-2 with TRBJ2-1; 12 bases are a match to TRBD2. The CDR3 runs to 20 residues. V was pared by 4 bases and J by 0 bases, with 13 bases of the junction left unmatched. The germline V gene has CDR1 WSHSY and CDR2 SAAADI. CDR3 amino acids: CASSGSSGGAILSSYNEQFF. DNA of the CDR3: TGCGCCAGCAGTGGCTCTAGCGGGGGGGCGATACTGAGCTCCTACAATGAGCAGTTCTTC.

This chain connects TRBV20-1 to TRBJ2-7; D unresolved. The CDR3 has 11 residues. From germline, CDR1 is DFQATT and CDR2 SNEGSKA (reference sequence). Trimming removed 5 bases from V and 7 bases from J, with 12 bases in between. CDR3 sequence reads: CSAALAVEQYF. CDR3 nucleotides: TGCAGTGCTGCCTTGGCAGTAGAGCAGTACTTC.

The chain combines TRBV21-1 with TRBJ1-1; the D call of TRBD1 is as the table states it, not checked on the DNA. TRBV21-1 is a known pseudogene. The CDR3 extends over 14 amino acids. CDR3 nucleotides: TGTGCCAGCAGCCCTCCGGGACAGGAGAGGCTGGCTTTCTTT. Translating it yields CASSPPGQERLAFF.

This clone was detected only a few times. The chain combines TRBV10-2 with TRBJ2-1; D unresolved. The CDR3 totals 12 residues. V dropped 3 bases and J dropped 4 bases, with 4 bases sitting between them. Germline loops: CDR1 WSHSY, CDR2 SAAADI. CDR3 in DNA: TGCGCCAGCAGTGATTCGTACAATGAGCAGTTCTTC. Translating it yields CASSDSYNEQFF.

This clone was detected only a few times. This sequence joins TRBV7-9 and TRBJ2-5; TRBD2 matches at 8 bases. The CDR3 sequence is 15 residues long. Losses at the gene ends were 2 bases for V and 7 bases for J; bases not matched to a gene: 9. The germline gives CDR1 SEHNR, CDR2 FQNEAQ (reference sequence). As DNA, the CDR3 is TGTGCCAGCAGCTTAAAAGCGGGGGTTCGGTGGACCCAGTACTTC. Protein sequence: CASSLKAGVRWTQYF.

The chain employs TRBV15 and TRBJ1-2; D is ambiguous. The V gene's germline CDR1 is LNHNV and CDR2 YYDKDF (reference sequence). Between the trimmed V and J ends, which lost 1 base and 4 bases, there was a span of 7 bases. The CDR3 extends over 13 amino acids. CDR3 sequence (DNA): TGTGCCACCAGCAGAGTGGCGGGCTATGGCTACACCTTC. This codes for CATSRVAGYGYTF.

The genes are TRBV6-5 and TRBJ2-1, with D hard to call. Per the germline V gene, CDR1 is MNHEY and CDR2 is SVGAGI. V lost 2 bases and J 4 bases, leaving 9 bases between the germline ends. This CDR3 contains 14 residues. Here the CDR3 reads CASSYNPTYNEQFF. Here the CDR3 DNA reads TGTGCCAGCAGTTACAACCCAACTTACAATGAGCAGTTCTTC.

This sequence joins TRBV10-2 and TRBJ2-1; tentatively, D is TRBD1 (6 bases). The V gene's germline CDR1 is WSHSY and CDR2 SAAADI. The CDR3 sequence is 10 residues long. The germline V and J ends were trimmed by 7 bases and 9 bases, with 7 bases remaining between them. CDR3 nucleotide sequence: TGCGCCAGCAAGGGGGTTGAGCAGTTCTTC. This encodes CASKGVEQFF.

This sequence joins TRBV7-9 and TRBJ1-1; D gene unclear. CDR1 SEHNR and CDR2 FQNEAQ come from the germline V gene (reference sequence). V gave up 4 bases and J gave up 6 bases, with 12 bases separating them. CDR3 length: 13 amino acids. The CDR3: CASSSQEEAEAFF. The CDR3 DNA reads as TGTGCCAGCAGCTCCCAGGAGGAGGCTGAAGCTTTCTTT.

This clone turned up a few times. The CDR3 region has the DNA TGTGCCAGCAGCTCAGGACAGGTTCAAGAGACCCAGTACTTC. This gives the protein CASSSGQVQETQYF. The chain employs TRBV13 and TRBJ2-5; 7 bases agree with TRBD1. With V trimmed by 4 bases and J by 2 bases, 4 bases remained unmatched. The CDR3 loop spans 14 amino acids. Germline V lookup: CDR1 PRHDT, CDR2 FYEKMQ (reference sequence). Using reference TRBV13 and TRBJ2-5 for the parts outside the CDR3, the full variable domain is AAGVIQSPRHLIKEKRETATLKCYPIPRHDTVYWYQQGPGQDPQFLISFYEKMQSDKGSIPDRFSAQQFSDYHSELNMSSLELGDSALYFCASSSGQVQETQYFGPGTRLLVL.

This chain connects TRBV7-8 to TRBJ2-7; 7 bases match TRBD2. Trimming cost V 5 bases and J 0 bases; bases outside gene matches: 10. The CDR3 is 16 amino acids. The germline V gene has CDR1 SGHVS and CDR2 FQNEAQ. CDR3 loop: CASSPGGSGRSYEQYF. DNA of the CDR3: TGTGCCAGCAGCCCGGGAGGTAGCGGCCGCTCCTACGAGCAGTACTTC.

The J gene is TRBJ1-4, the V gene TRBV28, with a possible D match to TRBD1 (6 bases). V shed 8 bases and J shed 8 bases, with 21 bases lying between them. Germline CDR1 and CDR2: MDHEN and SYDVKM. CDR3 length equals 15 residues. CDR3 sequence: CASGPQGTRKEKLFF. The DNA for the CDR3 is TGTGCCAGCGGCCCCCAGGGGACGAGAAAGGAAAAACTGTTTTTT.

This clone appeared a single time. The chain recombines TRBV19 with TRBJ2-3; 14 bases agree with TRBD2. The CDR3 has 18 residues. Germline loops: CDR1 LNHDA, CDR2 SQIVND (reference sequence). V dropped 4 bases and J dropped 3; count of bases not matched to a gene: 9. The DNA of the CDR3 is TGTGCCAGTAGTACCAGACTCAGGACTAGCGGGGGGACAGATACGCAGTATTTT. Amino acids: CASSTRLRTSGGTDTQYF.

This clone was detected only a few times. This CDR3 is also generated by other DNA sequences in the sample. CDR3 nucleotides: TGTGCCAGCAGTAGAACAGGGGCAACTAATGAAAAACTGTTTTTT. This gives the protein CASSRTGATNEKLFF. The V call is TRBV28, the J call TRBJ1-4, with 7 bases lining up with TRBD1. Losses at the gene ends were 5 bases for V and 0 bases for J; bases not matched to a gene: 3. The germline V gene encodes CDR1 MDHEN and CDR2 SYDVKM. This CDR3 contains 15 residues. The entire variable domain, with the rest obtained from reference TRBV28 and TRBJ1-4, is as follows: DVKVTQSSRYLVKRTGEKVFLECVQDMDHENMFWYRQDPGLGLRLIYFSYDVKMKEKGDIPEGYSVSREKKERFSLILESASTNQTSMYLCASSRTGATNEKLFFGSGTQLSVL.

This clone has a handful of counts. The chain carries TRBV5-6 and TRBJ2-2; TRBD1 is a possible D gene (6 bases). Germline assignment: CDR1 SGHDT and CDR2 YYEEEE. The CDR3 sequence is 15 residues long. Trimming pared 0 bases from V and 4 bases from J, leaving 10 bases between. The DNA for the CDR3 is TGTGCCAGCAGCTTGGCAGGGGCGCGCACCGGGGAGCTGTTTTTT. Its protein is CASSLAGARTGELFF.

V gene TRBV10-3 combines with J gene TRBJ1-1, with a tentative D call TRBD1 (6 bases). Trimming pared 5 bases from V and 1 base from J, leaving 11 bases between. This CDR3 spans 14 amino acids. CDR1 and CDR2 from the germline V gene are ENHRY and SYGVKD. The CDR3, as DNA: TGTGCCATCAGTAAACAGGGTGCGAACACTGAAGCTTTCTTT. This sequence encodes CAISKQGANTEAFF.